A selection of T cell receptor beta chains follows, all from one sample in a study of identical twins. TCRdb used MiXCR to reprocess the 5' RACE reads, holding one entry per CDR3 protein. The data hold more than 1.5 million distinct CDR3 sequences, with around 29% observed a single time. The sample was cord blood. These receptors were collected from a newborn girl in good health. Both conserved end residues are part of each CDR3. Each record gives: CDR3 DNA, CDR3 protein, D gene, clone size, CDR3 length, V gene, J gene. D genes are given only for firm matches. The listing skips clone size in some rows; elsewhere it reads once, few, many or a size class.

TGTGCCATCAGTGTTGAATCCAGCGGGGATGCGTTTGCCGGGGAGCTGTTTTTT	CAISVESSGDAFAGELFF	TRBD2	NA	18	TRBV10-3	TRBJ2-2
TGTGCCAGCGGTTTGGGGCAGACCTACGAGCAGTACTTC	CASGLGQTYEQYF	NA	few	13	TRBV27	TRBJ2-7
TGTGCCATCAGTGATCAGGGGCCCTACAATGAGCAGTTCTTC	CAISDQGPYNEQFF	NA	many	14	TRBV10-3	TRBJ2-1
TGCAGTGCTAGCCCGGGACTAGCCGGGACCCAGTACTTC	CSASPGLAGTQYF	TRBD2	few	13	TRBV20-1	TRBJ2-5
TGCAGTGCTAGAGATGGACTAGCGGGCCTCTACAATGAGCAGTTCTTC	CSARDGLAGLYNEQFF	TRBD2	NA	16	TRBV20-1	TRBJ2-1
TGTGCCAGCACCCGCGAGGGACACGCTTTAGGCGAGCAGTACTTC	CASTREGHALGEQYF	NA	few	15	TRBV6-1	TRBJ2-7
TGTGCCAGCAGCTTAATATCGGGGGTCAGCACAGATACGCAGTATTTT	CASSLISGVSTDTQYF	NA	many	16	TRBV7-2	TRBJ2-3
TGCAGTGCTGGGAGAATCGAGCAGTACTTC	CSAGRIEQYF	NA	few	10	TRBV20-1	TRBJ2-7
TGTGCCAGTAGTCCGGGACTACCGTCCTTCAATGAGCAGTTCTTC	CASSPGLPSFNEQFF	TRBD2	NA	15	TRBV19	TRBJ2-1
TGTGCCAGCAGTTTAAGGGGAATCGGTACTGAAGCTTTCTTT	CASSLRGIGTEAFF	NA	NA	14	TRBV12-3/TRBV12-4	TRBJ1-1
TGTGCCAGCAGTTTATCGGGACAGAAATACTATGGCTACACCTTC	CASSLSGQKYYGYTF	TRBD1	many	15	TRBV27	TRBJ1-2
TGTGCCAGCAGCCCGCGCTCCCAGGGGGATACGCAGTATTTT	CASSPRSQGDTQYF	NA	few	14	TRBV9	TRBJ2-3
TGCAGCGGGAGGACGGACTCCTACGAGCAGTACTTC	CSGRTDSYEQYF	NA	NA	12	TRBV29-1	TRBJ2-7
TGTGCCAGTAGTATAAAGGCAGATACGCAGTATTTT	CASSIKADTQYF	NA	few	12	TRBV19	TRBJ2-3
TGTGCCAGCAGTTACTCGAGGTCTTGGATCCTTCGTGCTTTCTTT	CASSYSRSWILRAFF	NA	few	15	TRBV6-2/TRBV6-3	TRBJ1-1
TGTGCCAGCAGTCAGGGACAGGGGAGTCACGAGCAGTACTTC	CASSQGQGSHEQYF	TRBD1	NA	14	TRBV28	TRBJ2-7
TGCGCCAGCAGCTTGGCTCCGGCGAACACTGAAGCTTTCTTT	CASSLAPANTEAFF	NA	many	14	TRBV5-1	TRBJ1-1
TGTGCCAGCAGTTACAAAGGGGAGCAGTACTTC	CASSYKGEQYF	NA	many	11	TRBV6-6	TRBJ2-7
TGCGCCAGCAGTTCCGGGACTGCCCTCCAGGATACGCAGTATTTT	CASSSGTALQDTQYF	NA	NA	15	TRBV5-1	TRBJ2-3
TGTGCCAGCAGTGAAGGTCTAGCGGGAGGGCAAGAGACCCAGTACTTC	CASSEGLAGGQETQYF	TRBD2	many	16	TRBV2	TRBJ2-5
TGCAGTGCTAGTGGACTAGCGGGCGATGAGCAGTTCTTC	CSASGLAGDEQFF	TRBD2	NA	13	TRBV20-1	TRBJ2-1
TGTGCCAGCAGCTCCTCGACTAGCGGGAGTCCTAATGAGCAGTACTTC	CASSSSTSGSPNEQYF	TRBD2	few	16	TRBV7-2	TRBJ2-5
TGCAGTGCTAGGCCTGAGGGACAGGGGGCGTACTATGGCTACACCTTC	CSARPEGQGAYYGYTF	TRBD1	NA	16	TRBV20-1	TRBJ1-2
TGCAGTGCTAGAGGACTCTACGGCGAAAAACTGTTTTTT	CSARGLYGEKLFF	NA	NA	13	TRBV20-1	TRBJ1-4
TGTGCCAGTAGTACCCCCCGGACAGACGAAAAACTGTTTTTT	CASSTPRTDEKLFF	NA	NA	14	TRBV19	TRBJ1-4
TGCAGTGCTGGAGATCCGGCAGGGGTCTACGAGCAGTACTTC	CSAGDPAGVYEQYF	NA	NA	14	TRBV20-1	TRBJ2-7
TGTGCCAGCAGTCAGAGACTAGTTCCGGATACGCAGTATTTT	CASSQRLVPDTQYF	NA	many	14	TRBV6-1	TRBJ2-3
TGTGCCAGCAGCTTAGGGTCCGGCTTTACAGATACGCAGTATTTT	CASSLGSGFTDTQYF	NA	few	15	TRBV7-9	TRBJ2-3
TGTGCCAGCAGTGCTCGAGGACAGAGCAATCAGCCCCAGCATTTT	CASSARGQSNQPQHF	NA	NA	15	TRBV2	TRBJ1-5
TGTGCCAGCAGTTACGGGGGGTACTACGAGCAGTACTTC	CASSYGGYYEQYF	NA	NA	13	TRBV6-6	TRBJ2-7
TGTGCCAGCAGTTTCACCAGGCTCAACAATGAGCAGTACTTC	CASSFTRLNNEQYF	NA	once	14	TRBV6-6	TRBJ2-5
TGCGCCAGCAGCCAAGGTCACAGGCGGGGACCCTACACCTTC	CASSQGHRRGPYTF	NA	NA	14	TRBV4-1	TRBJ1-2
TGTGCCATCAGTCCACAGGGAGGGACAGATACGCAGTATTTT	CAISPQGGTDTQYF	NA	NA	14	TRBV10-3	TRBJ2-3
TGTGCCAGCAGCCCCTACTTTGGACATAGGGAGCTGTTTTTT	CASSPYFGHRELFF	NA	NA	14	TRBV7-2	TRBJ2-2
TGTGCCTTAGCGGGGGGGCCGAATACGCAGTATTTT	CALAGGPNTQYF	TRBD2	few	12	TRBV2	TRBJ2-3
TGTGCCAGCTCACCACCGAATCGCGGGAGGACCTACAATGAGCAGTTCTTC	CASSPPNRGRTYNEQFF	TRBD2	NA	17	TRBV18	TRBJ2-1
TGTGCCAGCAGCTTATCAGGACAGGGGGCGCATGGCTACACCTTC	CASSLSGQGAHGYTF	TRBD1	NA	15	TRBV7-9	TRBJ1-2
TGTGCCACCAGCAGAGAACTGCTAGGCTCCTACAATGAGCAGTTCTTC	CATSRELLGSYNEQFF	NA	NA	16	TRBV15	TRBJ2-1
TGTGCCAGCAGCTCCTACAACAGACTTGGAAACACCATATATTTT	CASSSYNRLGNTIYF	NA	NA	15	TRBV11-2	TRBJ1-3
TGCAGCGCCGGGACAGTCCTAAATGAAAAACTGTTTTTT	CSAGTVLNEKLFF	TRBD1	NA	13	TRBV29-1	TRBJ1-4
TGTGCCAGCAGTTATTTGGAATGGCCCTCCTACGAGCAGTACTTC	CASSYLEWPSYEQYF	NA	few	15	TRBV6-2/TRBV6-3	TRBJ2-7